The T cell receptor (beta chain) under discussion was sequenced for a study of graft-versus-host responses after intestinal transplantation. Sequencing was performed with immunoSEQ multiplex PCR; in TCRdb, only in-frame clones are kept and a portion is missing. The sample carries about 39,000 clones, over 90% recorded once. The V and J ends lost 2 bases and 2 bases respectively, with 11 bases between them. CDR3 length equals 15 residues. CDR1 and CDR2 from the germline V gene are SGDLS and YYNGEE. Whole-study findings and limits: Among recipient marrow samples, GvH clones were found; some appeared first in ileum or blood.

Concerning this clone: Its target is unknown.

The receptor was derived from a human donor who was the organ donor for an intestinal transplant. The sample consisted of unstimulated CD8+ T cells sorted from spleen or lymph node cells, taken before transplant. The rearrangement uses TRBV9 and TRBJ1-5; no clear D gene. The CDR3 region has the DNA TGTGCCAGCAGCGTGGATGCGGCGGGCAATCAGCCCCAGCATTTT. It translates to CASSVDAAGNQPQHF.